These T cell receptor beta chains were read from a single sample in a study of T-cell memory formation after mild COVID-19. Using its own MiXCR run on the 5' RACE reads, TCRdb lists one record per CDR3 protein. The data show 170,000 or so distinct CDR3 sequences, over 20% seen once. Sequencing input: PBMCs or a T cell subset sorted from them (not recorded which). Source of these receptors: an adult woman who had mild COVID-19 (a few samples of this study predate the infection). Cell type and time point are not known. Each CDR3 is given with its conserved first and last residue. D genes are given only for firm matches. Part of the rows lack a size; the others show once, few, many or a class for expanded clones.

d_call,clone_size,v_call,j_call,cdr3_aa,cdr3_nt
NA,few,TRBV7-9,TRBJ1-2,CASSKVGFGYGYTF,TGTGCCAGCAGCAAGGTTGGGTTCGGCTATGGCTACACCTTC
TRBD2,few,TRBV7-2,TRBJ2-1,CASSLFASGRASEQFF,TGTGCCAGCAGCTTATTTGCTAGCGGGAGGGCTAGTGAGCAGTTCTTC
NA,few,TRBV5-5,TRBJ2-7,CASSLWGAPADEQYF,TGTGCCAGCAGCTTGTGGGGGGCGCCTGCCGACGAGCAGTACTTC
NA,NA,TRBV20-1,TRBJ1-2,CSGHCYGYTF,TGCAGTGGTCACTGCTATGGCTACACCTTC
NA,many,TRBV11-3,TRBJ2-7,CASSWDNAYEQYF,TGTGCCAGCAGCTGGGACAATGCCTACGAGCAGTACTTC
NA,NA,TRBV27,TRBJ2-3,CASRDGGDTQYF,TGTGCCAGCAGAGATGGCGGAGATACGCAGTATTTT
TRBD1,many,TRBV18,TRBJ2-1,CASSRTGFYNEQFF,TGTGCCAGCTCCCGGACAGGATTTTACAATGAGCAGTTCTTC
TRBD2,few,TRBV6-2/TRBV6-3,TRBJ2-7,CASSYGLEREGDEQYF,TGTGCCAGCAGTTACGGTCTCGAGCGGGAGGGCGACGAGCAGTACTTC
NA,NA,TRBV5-1,TRBJ2-5,CASSLAPGSQETQYF,TGCGCCAGCAGCTTGGCCCCAGGTTCCCAAGAGACCCAGTACTTC
NA,few,TRBV29-1,TRBJ1-2,CSSSGVEGYTF,TGCAGCTCTTCCGGGGTAGAAGGCTACACCTTC
NA,NA,TRBV6-5,TRBJ2-1,CASSYPGGFEQFF,TGTGCCAGCAGTTACCCAGGAGGCTTTGAGCAGTTCTTC
NA,NA,TRBV12-3/TRBV12-4,TRBJ1-1,CASRKHVTMNTEAFF,TGTGCCAGCAGAAAACACGTAACCATGAACACTGAAGCTTTCTTT
TRBD2,few,TRBV7-9,TRBJ2-1,CASSPRTSGRKNEQFF,TGTGCCAGCAGCCCCCGGACTAGCGGGAGAAAAAATGAGCAGTTCTTC
TRBD2,NA,TRBV7-2,TRBJ2-1,CASSYWTSGSQDEQFF,TGTGCCAGCAGCTACTGGACTAGCGGGAGCCAGGATGAGCAGTTCTTC
NA,NA,TRBV6-2/TRBV6-3,TRBJ2-7,CASSYVQDPSYEQYF,TGTGCCAGCAGTTACGTCCAGGACCCATCCTACGAGCAGTACTTC
NA,few,TRBV30,TRBJ2-3,CAWSVLSDTQYF,TGTGCCTGGAGTGTGCTGTCAGATACGCAGTATTTT
NA,few,TRBV29-1,TRBJ2-1,CSVVSAYNEQFF,TGCAGCGTTGTTAGCGCCTACAATGAGCAGTTCTTC
TRBD1,NA,TRBV2,TRBJ2-2,CASSGETGGNTPTHLGELFF,TGTGCCAGCAGTGGGGAGACAGGGGGGAACACACCCACTCATCTCGGGGAGCTGTTTTTT
TRBD1,few,TRBV7-9,TRBJ1-1,CASRADRRGTEAFF,TGTGCCAGCAGGGCGGACAGGCGCGGAACTGAAGCTTTCTTT
NA,NA,TRBV12-5,TRBJ1-1,CASEQLGAVTEAFF,TGTGCTAGTGAGCAGCTGGGGGCGGTCACTGAAGCTTTCTTT
NA,NA,TRBV29-1,TRBJ1-2,CSVELGGGYGYTF,TGCAGCGTTGAACTGGGGGGCGGCTATGGCTACACCTTC
TRBD1,few,TRBV3-1,TRBJ2-7,CASSQVDRGYEQYF,TGTGCCAGCAGCCAAGTGGACAGGGGCTACGAGCAGTACTTC
NA,NA,TRBV5-1,TRBJ2-7,CASSSTDYEQYF,TGCGCCAGCAGCTCCACAGACTACGAGCAGTACTTC
NA,few,TRBV24-1,TRBJ2-1,CATSEERASYNEQFF,TGTGCCACCAGTGAGGAGAGGGCCTCCTACAATGAGCAGTTCTTC
TRBD2,NA,TRBV7-9,TRBJ2-1,CASSHQFSGLYNEQFF,TGTGCCAGCAGCCATCAGTTTAGCGGGCTCTACAATGAGCAGTTCTTC
NA,NA,TRBV5-6,TRBJ1-2,CASSLSANCGYTF,TGTGCCAGCAGCTTGTCAGCTAACTGTGGCTACACCTTC
NA,few,TRBV15,TRBJ2-4,CATRDASLAKNIQYF,TGTGCCACCCGGGACGCTTCACTAGCCAAAAACATTCAGTACTTC
NA,NA,TRBV6-2/TRBV6-3,TRBJ2-2,CASSLQQVTLGELFF,TGTGCCAGCAGTTTACAACAGGTTACGTTAGGGGAGCTGTTTTTT
TRBD2,few,TRBV10-3,TRBJ2-7,CAISDIIGLAVYEQYF,TGTGCCATCAGTGATATTATCGGACTAGCGGTGTACGAGCAGTACTTC
NA,NA,TRBV7-9,TRBJ2-2,CASSPAWGSGELFF,TGTGCCAGCAGCCCCGCGTGGGGTTCCGGGGAGCTGTTTTTT
NA,NA,TRBV29-1,TRBJ1-1,CSAGNLPGHLNTEAFF,TGCAGCGCCGGTAACCTTCCGGGACACCTGAACACTGAAGCTTTCTTT
NA,NA,TRBV4-3,TRBJ2-7,CASSQAEGDYEQYF,TGCGCCAGCAGCCAAGCTGAGGGGGACTACGAGCAGTACTTC
NA,NA,TRBV27,TRBJ2-6,CASHPPGANVLTF,TGTGCCAGCCATCCCCCCGGGGCCAACGTCCTGACTTTC
NA,few,TRBV29-1,TRBJ1-1,CSLIAGNEAFF,TGCAGCCTTATTGCAGGGAATGAAGCTTTCTTT
NA,few,TRBV11-3,TRBJ2-4,CASSPDGGIQYF,TGTGCCAGCAGCCCAGACGGGGGCATTCAGTACTTC
NA,few,TRBV7-6,TRBJ2-7,CASSLAYSGTLASEQYF,TGTGCCAGCAGCTTAGCTTACTCCGGGACTCTCGCCAGCGAGCAGTACTTC
TRBD2,NA,TRBV11-2,TRBJ2-5,CASSPGLAPGGIQETQYF,TGTGCCAGCAGCCCTGGACTAGCGCCCGGGGGAATTCAAGAGACCCAGTACTTC
TRBD1,NA,TRBV20-1,TRBJ1-5,CSARPGQGFNQPQHF,TGCAGTGCTAGACCGGGACAGGGGTTCAATCAGCCCCAGCATTTT
NA,NA,TRBV7-2,TRBJ2-7,CASSLGGLAELF,TGTGCCAGCAGCTTAGGGGGGCTAGCGGAGCTCTTC
NA,few,TRBV5-6,TRBJ2-2,CASSLGVRDTGELFF,TGTGCCAGCAGCTTGGGCGTCAGGGACACCGGGGAGCTGTTTTTT
NA,many,TRBV4-3,TRBJ2-7,CASSQGFVHSYEQYF,TGCGCCAGCAGCCAAGGTTTTGTTCACTCCTACGAGCAGTACTTC
NA,NA,TRBV20-1,TRBJ1-1,CSARDGKNTEAFF,TGCAGTGCTAGGGACGGCAAGAACACTGAAGCTTTCTTT
TRBD2,NA,TRBV11-2,TRBJ2-1,CASSFGRAVGEQFF,TGTGCCAGCAGCTTCGGGAGGGCGGTGGGAGAGCAGTTCTTC
NA,few,TRBV12-3/TRBV12-4,TRBJ1-6,CASSLQGLESPLHF,TGTGCCAGCAGTTTACAGGGGTTAGAGTCACCCCTCCACTTT
NA,NA,TRBV6-6,TRBJ2-7,CASSQSGEQYF,TGTGCCAGCAGTCAGTCGGGGGAGCAGTACTTC
TRBD2,few,TRBV12-3/TRBV12-4,TRBJ2-2,CASSPKTSGVSGELFF,TGTGCCAGCAGCCCTAAGACTAGCGGGGTGTCCGGGGAGCTGTTTTTT